One and the same sample provided the 20 T cell receptor beta chains below, sequenced in a study of T cells in Graves' hyperthyroidism and ophthalmopathy. Template material for amplifying TCR beta CDR3 regions consisted of RNA transcripts. During a first-round RT-PCR of the TCR CDR3, the HTBI primer set was used. TCRdb analysed the multiplex PCR reads with MiXCR anew, one entry per CDR3 protein. This table holds about 580,000 distinct CDR3 sequences, around 13% found once. The sequenced sample consisted of blood. Receptors were obtained from a woman in her twenties or thirties with Graves' hyperthyroidism that later progressed to Graves' ophthalmopathy.

In its sample, this clonotype was seen many times. This sequence joins TRBV5-8 and TRBJ1-1; 9 positions match TRBD1. This CDR3 comprises 16 residues. J lost 6 bases, V lost 4 bases, and 13 bases had no gene match. Germline lookup yields CDR1 SGHTS and CDR2 YDEGEE. The CDR3, as DNA: TGTGCCAGCAGCCCCTACAGGGGGCGGTTGGTGGCTGAAGCTTTCTTT. Protein product: CASSPYRGRLVAEAFF. Full variable domain (missing parts from reference TRBV5-8 and TRBJ1-1): EAGVTQSPTHLIKTRGQQATLRCSPISGHTSVYWYQQALGLGLQFLLWYDEGEERNRGNFPPRFSGRQFPNYSSELNVNALELEDSALYLCASSPYRGRLVAEAFFGQGTRLTVV.

This chain uses TRBV5-4 with TRBJ2-1; no reliable D call. Germline V gene data show CDR1 as SGHNT and CDR2 as YYREEE (reference sequence). The V end lost 0 bases, the J end lost 1 base, and 8 bases lay between the germline ends. The CDR3 extends over 15 amino acids. The CDR3 region has the DNA TGTGCCAGCAGCTTGGACTACCTTTCCTACAATGAGCAGTTCTTC. Its protein product is CASSLDYLSYNEQFF. The variable domain in full, with the rest retrieved from reference TRBV5-4 and TRBJ2-1, is ETGVTQSPTHLIKTRGQQVTLRCSSQSGHNTVSWYQQALGQGPQFIFQYYREEENGRGNFPPRFSGLQFPNYSSELNVNALELDDSALYLCASSLDYLSYNEQFFGPGTRLTVL.

V and J are TRBV7-6 and TRBJ2-1; the D is unclear. Germline V lookup: CDR1 SGHVS, CDR2 FNYEAQ. V was shortened by 0 bases and J by 12 bases, with 15 bases between the two germline ends. The CDR3 totals 14 residues. CDR3 sequence (DNA): TGTGCCAGCAGCTTAGCTGTGGCGATGGATAGGCAGTTCTTC. Translated, it gives CASSLAVAMDRQFF.

This clonotype was detected many times. V and J are TRBV28 and TRBJ1-3; possibly TRBD1 for D (6 bases). V was trimmed by 6 bases and J by 0 bases, leaving 6 bases between them. CDR1 and CDR2 from the germline V gene are MDHEN and SYDVKM. CDR3 length equals 13 residues. This CDR3 is CASSRGSGNTIYF. The DNA for the CDR3 is TGTGCCAGCAGCAGGGGCTCTGGAAACACCATATATTTT.

J is TRBJ2-5 and V is TRBV10-3; D is perhaps TRBD1 (6 bases). Looked up from germline, CDR1 is ENHRY and CDR2 is SYGVKD. The CDR3 covers 13 residues. V lost 9 bases to trimming and J lost 5 bases, with 16 bases between them. The CDR3 DNA sequence: TGTGCCATTTCTAAGGGGGATTGGGAGACCCAGTACTTC. Protein sequence: CAISKGDWETQYF.

There are many counts of this clonotype. The chain is built from TRBV7-9 and TRBJ2-7; D may be TRBD1 (5 bases). CDR3 length: 13 amino acids. Germline V gene lookup returns CDR1 SEHNR and CDR2 FQNEAQ (reference sequence). Trimming left V 3 bases short and J 3 bases short, with 9 bases between. The CDR3 DNA reads as TGTGCCAGCAGCTTCAGTCAGGGCTACGAGCAGTACTTC. This sequence encodes CASSFSQGYEQYF.

A few counts support this clonotype. This chain uses TRBV18 with TRBJ1-1; D not certain. Per the germline V gene, CDR1 is KGHSH and CDR2 is LQKENI. The CDR3 has 14 residues. Trimming pared 4 bases from V and 4 bases from J, leaving 13 bases between. CDR3 in amino acids: CASSQGDGTTEAFF. CDR3 DNA: TGTGCCAGCTCACAGGGAGACGGAACCACTGAAGCTTTCTTT.

In its sample, this clonotype was seen many times. V gene TRBV9 combines with J gene TRBJ1-5, with a possible D match to TRBD1 (5 bases). Trimming took off 0 bases at V and 2 bases at J, with 9 bases between the two ends. This CDR3 contains 15 residues. Per germline, CDR1 SGDLS and CDR2 YYNGEE. The CDR3 DNA follows: TGTGCCAGCAGCGTAGAGCCGGGGGGCAATCAGCCCCAGCATTTT. This gives the protein CASSVEPGGNQPQHF.

This clonotype was found many times. The V call is TRBV6-2 or TRBV6-3, the J call TRBJ2-7; D possibly corresponds to TRBD2 (5 bases). The CDR3 length is 14 residues. The V gene lost 5 bases and the J gene lost 3 bases, with 14 bases spanning the gap. Germline CDR1 and CDR2: MNHEY and SVGEGT. CDR3: CASSTLSGIYEQYF. The CDR3 bases are TGTGCCAGCAGTACCCTTTCGGGGATCTACGAGCAGTACTTC.

The chain recombines TRBV13 with TRBJ2-6; possibly TRBD1 for D (6 bases). V was pared by 5 bases and J by 4 bases, with 18 bases between. This CDR3 comprises 17 residues. Per the germline V gene, CDR1 is PRHDT and CDR2 is FYEKMQ (reference sequence). The CDR3 DNA sequence: TGTGCCAGCAGCCCAACTTTGGGGGCCTCCGGGGCCAACGTCCTGACTTTC. It translates to CASSPTLGASGANVLTF.

This clonotype was seen repeatedly, ten times or more. V gene TRBV30 combines with J gene TRBJ2-1; D uncertain. Germline lookup yields CDR1 GTSNPN and CDR2 SVGIG (reference sequence). The V and J ends lost 0 bases and 9 bases respectively, with 12 bases between them. This CDR3 contains 13 residues. CDR3 sequence reads: CAWSVPFALEQFF. DNA for the CDR3: TGTGCCTGGAGTGTCCCCTTTGCGCTTGAGCAGTTCTTC.

This clonotype was seen ten or more times. The V call is TRBV2, the J call TRBJ2-7; no firm D call. The length of the CDR3 is 11 residues. V lost 6 bases and J lost 7, with 10 bases in between. Germline assignment: CDR1 SNHLY and CDR2 FYNNEI. CDR3 sequence reads: CASSQSIEQYF. CDR3 DNA: TGTGCCAGCAGCCAGTCGATAGAGCAGTACTTC.

The sample holds many counts of this clonotype. The chain has TRBV19 and TRBJ1-1; tentative D call: TRBD1 (5 bases). Germline V gene lookup returns CDR1 LNHDA and CDR2 SQIVND (reference sequence). Trimming took 6 bases from V and 4 from J, leaving 15 bases between them. CDR3 length equals 14 residues. For the CDR3, the DNA is TGTGCCAGTAGGCGGGACGGCCTAGGCACTGAAGCTTTCTTT. It yields the protein CASRRDGLGTEAFF.

V is TRBV29-1 and J is TRBJ2-7; the match to TRBD1 covers 7 bases. Germline lookup yields CDR1 SQVTM and CDR2 ANQGSEA. With V trimmed by 6 bases and J by 4 bases, 9 bases remained unmatched. The CDR3 length is 13 residues. The CDR3 here is CSVGTAKYYEQYF. CDR3 in DNA: TGCAGCGTAGGGACAGCCAAATATTACGAGCAGTACTTC.

This clonotype appeared many times. The V call is TRBV13, the J call TRBJ2-1, with 7 positions matching TRBD2. Per the germline V gene, CDR1 is PRHDT and CDR2 is FYEKMQ (reference sequence). This CDR3 has 16 amino acids. The ends lost 5 bases at V and 6 bases at J; junction bases unmatched: 13. The CDR3 DNA sequence: TGTGCCAGCAGCCCCTTGGTGGGAGGGCCGGGCAATGAGCAGTTCTTC. It specifies CASSPLVGGPGNEQFF.

The rearrangement uses TRBV7-9 and TRBJ1-2, with 7 bases identical to TRBD1. The trim removed 8 bases at V and 6 bases at J, leaving 9 bases unmatched. The germline gives CDR1 SEHNR, CDR2 FQNEAQ (reference sequence). The CDR3 runs to 13 residues. The CDR3 reads CASGNDRVNGYTF. CDR3 DNA: TGTGCCAGCGGTAACGACAGGGTGAATGGCTACACCTTC.

In this sample, this clonotype turned up a few times. This rearrangement joins TRBV4-1 to TRBJ1-1; no clear D gene. Germline CDR1 is MGHRA and CDR2 is YSYEKL. Trimming left V 4 bases short and J 1 base short, with 10 bases between. The CDR3 has 14 amino acids. This CDR3 is CASSPQRTNTEAFF. The CDR3 DNA reads as TGCGCCAGCAGCCCCCAGAGGACGAACACTGAAGCTTTCTTT.

This chain links TRBV5-6 with TRBJ2-7; D gene ambiguous. Germline V gene data show CDR1 as SGHDT and CDR2 as YYEEEE. The ends were cut back, 4 bases at V and 0 bases at J, with 23 bases in the middle. The CDR3 contains 18 residues. CDR3 coding DNA: TGTGCCAGCAGCGCGAACCTGGACGGCCCGGAGCTCTCCTACGAGCAGTACTTC. The encoded protein is CASSANLDGPELSYEQYF.

This clonotype has only a few counts. V is TRBV27 and J is TRBJ1-2; TRBD1 matches 11 bases. CDR1 is MNHEY, CDR2 SMNVEV, per germline (reference sequence). Trimming took 4 bases from V and 5 from J; bases not matched to a gene: 9. The CDR3 consists of 16 residues. CDR3 nucleotide sequence: TGTGCCAGCAGTTCTCCCGGGACAGGGGGGATATATGGCTACACCTTC. Its protein is CASSSPGTGGIYGYTF.

This clonotype was detected many times. The V gene is TRBV9, the J gene TRBJ2-7; 12 nucleotides align to TRBD2. Trimming removed 3 bases from V and 5 bases from J; junction bases left unmatched: 6. The CDR3 has 15 residues. Germline lookup yields CDR1 SGDLS and CDR2 YYNGEE. The CDR3 loop reads CASSGILAGGNEQYF. CDR3 in DNA: TGTGCCAGCAGCGGAATACTAGCGGGAGGAAACGAGCAGTACTTC.